A single sample gave rise to the 17 T cell receptor beta chains below, sequenced in a study of identical twins. Using its own MiXCR run on the 5' RACE reads, TCRdb lists one record per CDR3 protein. The sample consists of 420,000 or so distinct CDR3 sequences, around 20% of them appearing once. Sequencing was done on a sample of naive T cells sorted from blood. The origin of the receptors is a man aged 50 to 60 in good health.

The rearrangement links TRBV20-1 to TRBJ2-3; 7 bases agree with TRBD2. CDR3 length: 15 amino acids. The J segment lost 2 bases and the V segment lost 6 bases, leaving 11 bases of the junction unmatched. CDR1 and CDR2 from the germline V gene are DFQATT and SNEGSKA (reference sequence). In DNA, the CDR3 is TGCAGTGCCCACGTGCCAGCGGGGTACACAGATACGCAGTATTTT. Translating gives CSAHVPAGYTDTQYF.

This clonotype was observed a few times. The chain joins TRBV13 to TRBJ2-1; TRBD1 agrees at 9 bases. The germline V gene encodes CDR1 PRHDT and CDR2 FYEKMQ (reference sequence). V was pared by 5 bases and J by 0 bases, with 5 bases of the junction left unmatched. The CDR3 covers 16 residues. For the CDR3, the DNA is TGTGCCAGCAGCCCGGGGACAGGGTCCTCCTACAATGAGCAGTTCTTC. This encodes CASSPGTGSSYNEQFF. The entire variable domain, with the rest obtained from reference TRBV13 and TRBJ2-1, is as follows: AAGVIQSPRHLIKEKRETATLKCYPIPRHDTVYWYQQGPGQDPQFLISFYEKMQSDKGSIPDRFSAQQFSDYHSELNMSSLELGDSALYFCASSPGTGSSYNEQFFGPGTRLTVL.

In its sample, this clonotype was seen many times. The CDR3 is CASSIQPANTGELFF. The DNA of the CDR3 is TGCGCCAGCAGTATCCAGCCCGCGAACACCGGGGAGCTGTTTTTT. The chain recombines TRBV5-1 with TRBJ2-2; D gene uncertain. The V and J ends lost 5 bases and 0 bases respectively, with 11 bases between them. CDR1 is SGHRS, CDR2 YFSETQ, per germline. The CDR3 covers 15 residues.

This sequence joins TRBV12-3 or TRBV12-4 and TRBJ2-2, with 8 bases lining up with TRBD2. The CDR3 consists of 15 residues. The V gene end was trimmed by 6 bases and the J gene end by 0 bases; junction bases not matched to a gene: 3. As DNA, the CDR3 is TGTGCCAGCAGACCGGGACTAGCGAACACCGGGGAGCTGTTTTTT. It encodes CASRPGLANTGELFF.

The table lists this clonotype with many counts. J is TRBJ2-5 and V is TRBV5-1; D is ambiguous. Trimming cost V 0 bases and J 1 base, with 7 bases left between them. This CDR3 is built from 14 residues. Germline CDR1 is SGHRS and CDR2 is YFSETQ. The CDR3, as DNA: TGCGCCAGCAGCTTGGCGGCAATCCAAGAGACCCAGTACTTC. The encoded protein is CASSLAAIQETQYF.

This chain links TRBV4-3 with TRBJ2-7, with D uncertain. Trimming left V 0 bases short and J 4 bases short, with 10 bases between. The CDR3 is made up of 14 amino acids. Germline CDR1 LGHNA, CDR2 YSLEER. CDR3: CASSQDSGGYEQYF. The DNA of the CDR3 is TGCGCCAGCAGCCAAGATTCAGGTGGTTACGAGCAGTACTTC.

The chain is built from TRBV27 and TRBJ1-1, with unresolved D. Trimming pared 2 bases from V and 1 base from J, leaving 11 bases between. Germline values: CDR1 MNHEY, CDR2 SMNVEV (reference sequence). The CDR3 has 15 residues. The CDR3: CASSLVPIPNTEAFF. Written as DNA, the CDR3 is TGTGCCAGCAGTTTAGTGCCCATACCGAACACTGAAGCTTTCTTT.

Many counts were recorded for this clonotype. The chain couples TRBV4-3 to TRBJ2-7, with D possibly called TRBD1 or TRBD2 (7 bases each). This CDR3 region has 15 residues. The germline V gene encodes CDR1 LGHNA and CDR2 YSLEER. V was cut by 1 base and J by 4 bases, with 14 bases left in between. For the CDR3, the DNA is TGCGCCAGCAGCCAAGCCTGGGAGGGGGCTTACGAGCAGTACTTC. Translating it yields CASSQAWEGAYEQYF.

This chain uses TRBV4-3 with TRBJ2-7; no definite D call. CDR1 and CDR2 from the germline V gene are LGHNA and YSLEER. Trimming left V 0 bases short and J 6 bases short, with 12 bases between. This CDR3 contains 14 residues. The CDR3 sequence is CASSQDRKGPEQYF. The CDR3 nucleotides read TGCGCCAGCAGCCAAGATCGGAAAGGGCCCGAGCAGTACTTC.

This clonotype was seen many times. The chain couples TRBV14 to TRBJ2-5; D call uncertain. Germline V gene data show CDR1 as SGHDN and CDR2 as FVKESK. The germline V and J ends were trimmed by 0 bases and 7 bases, with 6 bases remaining between them. The CDR3 length is 12 residues. The chain's CDR3 is CASSQDRLTQYF. CDR3 bases: TGTGCCAGCAGCCAAGATCGCCTGACCCAGTACTTC.

Ten or more counts support this clonotype. The chain joins TRBV19 to TRBJ1-1, with 8 bases matching TRBD1. The CDR3 runs to 13 residues. From germline, CDR1 is LNHDA and CDR2 SQIVND (reference sequence). The junction had 8 bases not matched to a gene; V was cut back by 9 bases and J by 5 bases. The CDR3 DNA reads TGTGCCAGCGCAGGGGGCGTGGTGACTGAAGCTTTCTTT. Amino acids: CASAGGVVTEAFF.

This clonotype appeared many times. The chain has TRBV7-3 and TRBJ1-1; D might be TRBD1 (5 bases). CDR3 size: 14 residues. V was pared by 6 bases and J by 3 bases, with 14 bases between. Germline loops: CDR1 SGHTA, CDR2 FQGTGA. The CDR3 bases are TGTGCCAGCAGAGTCGGGCAGGGCGACACTGAAGCTTTCTTT. Protein sequence: CASRVGQGDTEAFF.

This clonotype has only a few counts. The V gene is TRBV20-1, the J gene TRBJ2-1; TRBD2 matches 14 bases. The CDR3 spans 17 residues. Germline CDR1 is DFQATT and CDR2 is SNEGSKA (reference sequence). The junction had 7 bases not matched to a gene; V was cut back by 6 bases and J by 0 bases. This chain's CDR3 is CSAGTSGGMSSYNEQFF. For the CDR3, the DNA is TGCAGTGCAGGGACTAGCGGGGGAATGAGCTCCTACAATGAGCAGTTCTTC.

This clonotype was seen a few times. The chain uses TRBV20-1 and TRBJ2-2; TRBD2 aligns across 13 bases. CDR1 and CDR2 (germline): DFQATT, SNEGSKA (reference sequence). Unmatched junction bases numbered 6, after V lost 0 bases and J lost 5 bases. The CDR3 is 17 residues long. The CDR3 reads CSARDRTSGSGTGELFF. The CDR3 DNA reads as TGCAGTGCTAGAGACCGGACTAGCGGGAGCGGTACCGGGGAGCTGTTTTTT.

This clonotype has ten or more counts. This chain connects TRBV6-2 or TRBV6-3 to TRBJ2-3; 12 nucleotides match TRBD2. V lost 6 bases to trimming and J lost 5 bases; unmatched junction nucleotides: 6. CDR3 length: 15 amino acids. Germline V gene lookup returns CDR1 MNHEY and CDR2 SVGEGT. CDR3 sequence (DNA): TGTGCCAGCAGCCGGACTAGCGGGATGTTAGATACGCAGTATTTT. Translated: CASSRTSGMLDTQYF.

The rearrangement joins TRBV18 to TRBJ2-7; D unresolved. V gave up 1 base and J gave up 2 bases, with 9 bases separating them. Germline CDR1 reads KGHSH; CDR2 reads LQKENI. This CDR3 has 14 amino acids. CDR3 bases: TGTGCCAGCTCACCACTCGCCCCCCCCTACGAGCAGTACTTC. Its protein is CASSPLAPPYEQYF.

This clonotype was counted only a few times. The chain has TRBV2 and TRBJ2-1; D perhaps matches TRBD1 (7 bases). CDR1 and CDR2 (germline): SNHLY, FYNNEI. The length of the CDR3 is 14 residues. Trimming left V 6 bases short and J 9 bases short, with 18 bases between. This chain's CDR3 is CASRVRGSGGEQFF. CDR3 coding DNA: TGTGCCAGCAGAGTCAGGGGGTCCGGGGGTGAGCAGTTCTTC.